This T cell receptor (beta chain) derives from a study of CD8 T cells in ankylosing spondylitis. Study-level findings and limits: Prior literature has documented some motif variants in synovial fluid and blood from reactive arthritis.

V gave up 6 bases and J gave up 4 bases, with 16 bases separating them. This CDR3 is 13 amino acids long. CDR1 and CDR2 from the germline V gene are DFQATT and SNEGSKA (reference sequence). TCRdb re-analysed the 5' RACE reads in MiXCR, keeping a single row per CDR3 protein. The profile shows around 300,000 distinct CDR3 sequences, around 21% of them singletons. This clonotype was recorded a few times. Its antigen is not known. This receptor was identified in a female donor with ankylosing spondylitis or in good health (not recorded which). This rearrangement joins TRBV20-1 to TRBJ2-7; the D gene is possibly TRBD2 (6 bases). Source material: blood, either unsorted or a sorted T cell fraction (not recorded which). CDR3 nucleotides: TGCAGTGCCGAGGGGACTTCTCCATACGAGCAGTACTTC. Its translation is CSAEGTSPYEQYF.